This TCR beta chain is drawn from a study of blood T cell repertoires in COVID-19. Germline CDR1 is SGDLS and CDR2 is YYNGEE. The CDR3 has 16 amino acids. V lost 4 bases and J lost 1, with 14 bases in between. Measured with immunoSEQ multiplex PCR; TCRdb has only the in-frame clones, and not every one. In the table there are over 250,000 clones, under 90% of which are singletons. The V gene is TRBV9, the J gene TRBJ2-2, with D uncertain. Sequencing used PBMCs or T cells enriched from blood (not recorded which). The source of this sequence is a woman aged 55-69 years who had recovered from COVID-19. The CDR3 nucleotides are TGTGCCAGCAGCCCCGGAAGACCTAGGAACACCGGGGAGCTGTTTTTT. It translates to CASSPGRPRNTGELFF.